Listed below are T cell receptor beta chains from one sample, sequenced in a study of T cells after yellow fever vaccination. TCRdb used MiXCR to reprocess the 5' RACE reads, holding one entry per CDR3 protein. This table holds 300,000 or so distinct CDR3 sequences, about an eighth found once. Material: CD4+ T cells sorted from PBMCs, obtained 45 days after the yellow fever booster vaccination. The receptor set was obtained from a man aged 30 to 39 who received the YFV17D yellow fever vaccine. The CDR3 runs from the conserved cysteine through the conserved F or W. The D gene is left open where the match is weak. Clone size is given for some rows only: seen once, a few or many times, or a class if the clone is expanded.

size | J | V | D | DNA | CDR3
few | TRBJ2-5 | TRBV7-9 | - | TGTGCCAGCAGCTTAGCGCTGGCTGTTCAAGAGACCCAGTACTTC | CASSLALAVQETQYF
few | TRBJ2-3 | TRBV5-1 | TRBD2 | TGCGCCAGCCGGGATCGACTAGCGGGACCAGATACGCAGTATTTT | CASRDRLAGPDTQYF
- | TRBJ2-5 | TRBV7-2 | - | TGTGCCACGTCCAATGCTTGGACGGAGACCCAGTACTTC | CATSNAWTETQYF
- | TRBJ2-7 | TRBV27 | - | TGTGCCAGCAGAAGGGTCGGGCTCTACGAGCAGTACTTC | CASRRVGLYEQYF
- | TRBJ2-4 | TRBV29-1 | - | TGCAGCGTGACCTCCACAGCCAAAAACATTCAGTACTTC | CSVTSTAKNIQYF
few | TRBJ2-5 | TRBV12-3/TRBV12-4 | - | TGTGCCAGCAGTTCCTACGGTAGTTCAGGAGAGACCCAGTACTTC | CASSSYGSSGETQYF
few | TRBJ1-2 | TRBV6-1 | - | TGTGCCAGCAGTCCGACGTGGCCTTCTTATGGCTACACCTTC | CASSPTWPSYGYTF
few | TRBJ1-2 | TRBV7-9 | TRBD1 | TGTGCCAGCAGCGAATATGACAGGGCCAACTATGGCTACACCTTC | CASSEYDRANYGYTF
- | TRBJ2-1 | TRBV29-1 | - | TGCAGCATTGAAGGGAGAATCGGCAATGAGCAGTTCTTC | CSIEGRIGNEQFF
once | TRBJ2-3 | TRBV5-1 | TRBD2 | TGCGCCACCAGCTTGCGGCGGGGACTAGGGTTCACAGATACGCAGTATTTT | CATSLRRGLGFTDTQYF
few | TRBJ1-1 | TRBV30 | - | TGTGCCTGGAGTGTTACAGTTCTTGCCACTGAAGCTTTCTTT | CAWSVTVLATEAFF
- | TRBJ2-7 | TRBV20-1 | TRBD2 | TGCAGTGCAGGGCCAGCGGGGCGTACTTACGAGCAGTACTTC | CSAGPAGRTYEQYF
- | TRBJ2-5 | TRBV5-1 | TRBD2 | TGCGCCAGCAACCGGGACCCGGGGGGGGAGACCCAGTACTTC | CASNRDPGGETQYF
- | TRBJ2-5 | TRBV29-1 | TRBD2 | TGCAGCGTTCTAGCGGGAGTCTATCTAGGAGAGACCCAGTACTTC | CSVLAGVYLGETQYF
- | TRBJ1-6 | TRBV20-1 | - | TGCAGTGCTAGAGACAGCCTCAAAGGAGCCCTCCACTTT | CSARDSLKGALHF
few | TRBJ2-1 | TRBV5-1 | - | TGCGCCAGCAGCTTGGGGGCGGTACAATACAATGAGCAGTTCTTC | CASSLGAVQYNEQFF
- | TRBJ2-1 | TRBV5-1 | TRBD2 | TGCGCCAGCAGCTTAATGACGGGCCTAGCGGGGAATGAGCAGTTCTTC | CASSLMTGLAGNEQFF
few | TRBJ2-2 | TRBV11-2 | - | TGTGCCAGCAGCCTTTCGTCCACCGGGGAGCTGTTTTTT | CASSLSSTGELFF
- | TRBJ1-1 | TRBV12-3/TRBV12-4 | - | TGTGCCAGCAGTTTAGTTGGGGGTACCACTGAAGCTTTCTTT | CASSLVGGTTEAFF
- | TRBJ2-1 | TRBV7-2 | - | TGTGCCAGCAGCCTAAGGACAGCCTACAATGAGCAGTTCTTC | CASSLRTAYNEQFF
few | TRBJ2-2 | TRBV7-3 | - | TGTGCCAGCAGACCGGGAGCTGCGAACACCGGGGAGCTGTTTTTT | CASRPGAANTGELFF
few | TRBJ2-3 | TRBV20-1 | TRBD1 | TGCAGTGCAGAGGACAGGTACACAGATACGCAGTATTTT | CSAEDRYTDTQYF
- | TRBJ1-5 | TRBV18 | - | TGTGCCAGCTCACCGGGGGCGCTCAATCAGCCCCAGCATTTT | CASSPGALNQPQHF
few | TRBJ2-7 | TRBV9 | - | TGTGCCAGCAGCCCATCAGGGGCACTGAGCTCCTACGAGCAGTACTTC | CASSPSGALSSYEQYF
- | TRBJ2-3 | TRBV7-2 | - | TGTGCCAGCAGCTCAACCGGGTCACGCACAGATACGCAGTATTTT | CASSSTGSRTDTQYF
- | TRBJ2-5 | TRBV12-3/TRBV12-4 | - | TGTGCCAGCAGTTTTCGGGACACTCAAGAGACCCAGTACTTC | CASSFRDTQETQYF
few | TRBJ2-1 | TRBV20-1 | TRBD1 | TGCAGTGCTGCTCCTACAGGGGGCGATGAGCAGTTCTTC | CSAAPTGGDEQFF
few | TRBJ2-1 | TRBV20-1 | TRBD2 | TGCAGTGCTAGCCTCTCGACTAGCGGGAGCGGAGGGCAGTTCTTC | CSASLSTSGSGGQFF
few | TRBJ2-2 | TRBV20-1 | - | TGCAGTGCTAGAGCCAGCGCGCCCGTCACCGGGGAGCTGTTTTTT | CSARASAPVTGELFF
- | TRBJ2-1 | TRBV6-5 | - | TGTGCCAGCGGCCGAGACACCTACAATGAGCAGTTCTTC | CASGRDTYNEQFF
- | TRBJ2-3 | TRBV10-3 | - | TGTGCCATCAAGCAGAGCACAGATACGCAGTATTTT | CAIKQSTDTQYF
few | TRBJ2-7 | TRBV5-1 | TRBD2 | TGCGCCAGCAGCTTGAGTTTATCGGGAGGGCCGAGAGAGCAGTACTTC | CASSLSLSGGPREQYF
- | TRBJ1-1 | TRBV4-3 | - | TGCGCCAGCAGCCACACGACGAAAAGACTCGTAGGAGCTTTCTTT | CASSHTTKRLVGAFF
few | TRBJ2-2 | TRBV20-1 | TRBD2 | TGCAGTGCTAAGAAGTCGAGCGGGAGTAACACCGGGGAGCTGTTTTTT | CSAKKSSGSNTGELFF
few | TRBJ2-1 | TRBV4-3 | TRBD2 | TGCGCCAGCAGCCAAGTCCTAGCGGGAATCCATGAGCAGTTCTTC | CASSQVLAGIHEQFF
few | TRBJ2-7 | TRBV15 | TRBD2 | TGTGCCACCAGCAGTCTAGCGGGGGTCTCCTACGAGCAGTACTTC | CATSSLAGVSYEQYF
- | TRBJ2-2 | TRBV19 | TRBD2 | TGTGCCAGTAGTCCTACCCCCAGCGGGAGGGCCAGCACCGGGGAGCTGTTTTTT | CASSPTPSGRASTGELFF
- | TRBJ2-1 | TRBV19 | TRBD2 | TGTGCCAGTAGTGCTAGCGGGAGTCTCTATGAGCAGTTCTTC | CASSASGSLYEQFF
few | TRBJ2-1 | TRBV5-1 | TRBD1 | TGCGCCAGCAGCCCAGGTGGACAGGCTTCCCATGAGCAGTTCTTC | CASSPGGQASHEQFF
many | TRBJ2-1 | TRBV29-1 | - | TGCAGCGAGTCGGACGGTGGTAATGAGCAGTTCTTC | CSESDGGNEQFF
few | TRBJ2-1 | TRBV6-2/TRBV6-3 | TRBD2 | TGTGCCAGCAGTTCTACCGGGACTAGCGCGGGTGAGCAGTTCTTC | CASSSTGTSAGEQFF
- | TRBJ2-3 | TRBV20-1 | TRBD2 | TGCAGTGCTGCTTCCGGGACTAGCGGGAGTGAAGATACGCAGTATTTT | CSAASGTSGSEDTQYF
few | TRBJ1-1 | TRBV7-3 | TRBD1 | TGTGCCAGCAGCCCCCGTGGACAGGGTGGGACTGAAGCTTTCTTT | CASSPRGQGGTEAFF